The TCR beta chain under discussion was sequenced for a study of blood T cell repertoires in COVID-19. Across the study: Sources were T cells, B-cell-depleted T cells, or PBMCs; the material itself was cDNA or gDNA.

Germline CDR1 reads SQVTM; CDR2 reads ANQGSEA. The trim removed 7 bases at V and 7 bases at J, leaving 8 bases unmatched. The CDR3 is 12 amino acids. Using immunoSEQ multiplex PCR, the repertoire was profiled, and TCRdb retains in-frame clones only, with some absent. The repertoire includes over 150,000 clones, about 81% of them detected once, and approximately 3% sits in the top ten. The study counted Cohort 3 donors as recovered given two negative PCRs, clearance, or symptom resolution. What was sequenced was PBMCs or T cells enriched from blood (not recorded which). The receptor comes from a young woman who had recovered from COVID-19. This chain uses TRBV29-1 with TRBJ2-7, with 9 bases aligning to TRBD1. DNA of the CDR3: TGCAGCGAACCGGGACAGGGCTGGGAGCAGTACGTC. It translates to CSEPGQGWEQYV.